One and the same sample provided the 6 T cell receptor beta chains below, sequenced in a study of blood T cells in healthy people across ages. A second PCR, run for roughly 7 to 11 cycles, used a sample-barcoded 5' primer plus a J-beta primer mix. TCRdb ran MiXCR on the 5' RACE reads and lists one entry per CDR3 protein. Of 870,000 or so distinct CDR3 sequences listed, 29% are singletons. Specimen: blood. The origin of the receptors is an elderly woman in good health.

The chain couples TRBV29-1 to TRBJ1-2, with D unclear. The CDR3 consists of 13 residues. Looked up from germline, CDR1 is SQVTM and CDR2 is ANQGSEA. V shed 3 bases and J shed 7 bases, with 15 bases lying between them. The CDR3, as DNA: TGCAGCGTTGACGTAGGGCGGAGGGCTGGCTACACCTTC. This gives the protein CSVDVGRRAGYTF.

This clonotype was seen many times. The gene calls are TRBV7-2 and TRBJ1-4, with unresolved D. Trimming cost V 2 bases and J 8 bases, with 9 bases left between them. The germline V gene encodes CDR1 SGHTA and CDR2 FQGNSA. The CDR3 contains 13 residues. CDR3 protein: CASSLSRREKLFF. The CDR3 DNA reads TGTGCCAGCAGCTTATCCAGACGGGAAAAACTGTTTTTT.

This clonotype was seen many times. The chain employs TRBV20-1 and TRBJ1-2; D gene ambiguous. The V gene lost 5 bases and the J gene lost 8 bases, with 18 bases spanning the gap. This CDR3 has 13 residues. Germline V gives CDR1 DFQATT, CDR2 SNEGSKA (reference sequence). The CDR3 nucleotides are TGCAGTGCTTCCCCCGGGAGGGCAGCGGGCTACACCTTC. It translates to CSASPGRAAGYTF.

Regarding this clonotype: A much larger clone is a single base away; this may be a read error. The V gene is TRBV5-1, the J gene TRBJ2-1, with 8 bases that match TRBD2. The CDR3 spans 15 residues. The V gene's germline CDR1 is SGHRS and CDR2 YFSETQ. The CDR3 DNA is TGCGCCAGCGAGGTGAGCGGGGGATATTACAATAAGCAGTTCTTC. Protein: CASEVSGGYYNKQFF.

As for this clonotype: This may be a read error: a much more frequent sequence differs by one nucleotide. The chain couples TRBV20-1 to TRBJ2-5, with TRBD2 matching 7 bases. The germline CDR1 and CDR2 sequences are DFQATT and SNEGSKA (reference sequence). The CDR3 covers 15 residues. V was pared by 5 bases and J by 11 bases, with 20 bases of the junction left unmatched. This CDR3 is CSAPRPSGLPNQQYF. CDR3 DNA: TGCAGTGCTCCCCGCCCTAGCGGTCTTCCAAATCAGCAGTACTTC.

The chain links TRBV3-1 to TRBJ2-1; TRBD1 might be the D (5 bases). This CDR3 is built from 13 residues. V gave up 1 base and J gave up 8 bases, with 9 bases separating them. The germline gives CDR1 LGHDT, CDR2 YNNKEL (reference sequence). CDR3 DNA sequence: TGTGCCAGCAGCCAAGTTAGGGGCCATGAGCAGTTCTTC. Translating gives CASSQVRGHEQFF.